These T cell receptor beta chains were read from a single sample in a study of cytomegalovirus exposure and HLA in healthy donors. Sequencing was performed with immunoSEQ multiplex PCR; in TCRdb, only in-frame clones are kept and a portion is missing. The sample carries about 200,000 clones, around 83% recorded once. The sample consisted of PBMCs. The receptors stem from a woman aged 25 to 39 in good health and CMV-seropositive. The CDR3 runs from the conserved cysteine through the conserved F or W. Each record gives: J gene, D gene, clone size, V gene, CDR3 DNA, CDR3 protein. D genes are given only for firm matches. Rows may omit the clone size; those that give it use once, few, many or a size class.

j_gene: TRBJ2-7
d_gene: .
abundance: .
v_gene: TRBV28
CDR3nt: TGTGCCAGCAGTATTGGACACCGCTCCTACGAGCAGTACTTC
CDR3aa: CASSIGHRSYEQYF

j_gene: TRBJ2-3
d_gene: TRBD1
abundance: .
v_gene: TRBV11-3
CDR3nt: TGTGCCAGCAACCTAAACAGGGGCGGAACAGATACGCAGTATTTT
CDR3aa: CASNLNRGGTDTQYF

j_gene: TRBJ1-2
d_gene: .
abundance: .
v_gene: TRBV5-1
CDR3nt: TGCGCCAGCAGGGAGGGGATGAGCGAGAACTATGGCTACACCTTC
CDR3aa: CASREGMSENYGYTF

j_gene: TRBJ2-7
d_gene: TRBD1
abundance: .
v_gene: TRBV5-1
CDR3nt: TGCGCCAGCAGCCCGGTCCTAGACAGGGCGGGCGAGCAGTACTTC
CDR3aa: CASSPVLDRAGEQYF

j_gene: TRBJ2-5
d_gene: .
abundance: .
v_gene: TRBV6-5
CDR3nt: TGTGCCAGCAGTTACCGACTTAACGGCCAAGAGACCCAGTACTTC
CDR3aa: CASSYRLNGQETQYF

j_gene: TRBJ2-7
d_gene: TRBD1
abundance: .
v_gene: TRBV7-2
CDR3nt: TGTGCCAGCAGCTTGACAAACGGACAGGCAAACTTC
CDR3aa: CASSLTNGQANF

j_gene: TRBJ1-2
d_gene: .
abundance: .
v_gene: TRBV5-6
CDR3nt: TGTGCCAGCAGCTTGGCCCCAGCAGGCCAGGTTGGCTACACCTTC
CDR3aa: CASSLAPAGQVGYTF

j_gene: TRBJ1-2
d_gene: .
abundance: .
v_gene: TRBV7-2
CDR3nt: TGTGCCAGCACCCTTAGCGTAGGGGGGGGAAACTATGGCTACACCTTC
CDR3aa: CASTLSVGGGNYGYTF

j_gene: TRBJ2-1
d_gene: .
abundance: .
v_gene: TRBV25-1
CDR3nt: TGTGCCAGCAGTGTTAGAGACAATGAGCAGTTCTTC
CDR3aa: CASSVRDNEQFF

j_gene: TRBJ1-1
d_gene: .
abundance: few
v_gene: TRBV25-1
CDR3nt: TGTGCCAGCAGTGAAGGGAGGAACACTGAAGCTTTCTTT
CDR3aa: CASSEGRNTEAFF